These 29 T cell receptor beta chains were all obtained from the same sample, sequenced in a study of human T cells and chemical hapten exposure. TCRdb re-derived calls from the RACE reads in MiXCR, one entry per CDR3 protein. Altogether approximately 49,000 distinct CDR3 sequences are present, 9.3% being singletons, with the ten largest covering 4.5%. The time point was: patch test 1, 2 weeks after DPC sensitization. The treatment was: therapeutic diphenylcyclopropenone sensitization with weekly scalp DPC. This specimen was whole blood, taken in connection with sensitization to the hapten diphenylcyclopropenone (DPC). These receptors were obtained from a woman in her fifties or sixties with alopecia areata. Some clones in this sample may be carry-over from other donors' samples.

This clonotype was seen ten or more times. The chain uses TRBV9 and TRBJ2-3; D remains ambiguous. Trimming took 1 base from V and 1 from J, leaving 13 bases between them. The CDR3 length is 16 residues. CDR1 is SGDLS, CDR2 YYNGEE, per germline. The CDR3 coding sequence is TGTGCCAGCAGCGTACTCCGCCACACCGGCACAGATACGCAGTATTTT. Translated: CASSVLRHTGTDTQYF.

The gene calls are TRBV20-1 and TRBJ1-1; TRBD1 might be the D (6 bases). CDR1 is DFQATT, CDR2 SNEGSKA, per germline (reference sequence). The CDR3 runs to 16 residues. Trimming pared 0 bases from V and 1 base from J, leaving 15 bases between. The CDR3 protein is CSARDMPGVGNTEAFF. The CDR3 nucleotides are TGCAGTGCTAGAGATATGCCAGGGGTAGGGAACACTGAAGCTTTCTTT.

Many counts were recorded for this clonotype. This chain joins TRBV6-6 and TRBJ1-5; no definite D call. The CDR3 extends over 15 amino acids. Germline CDR1 is MNHNY and CDR2 is SVGAGI (reference sequence). Trimming removed 3 bases from V and 3 bases from J, with 12 bases in between. The CDR3 here is CASSYLGETNQPQHF. The CDR3 nucleotides read TGTGCCAGCAGTTATCTTGGGGAAACCAATCAGCCCCAGCATTTT.

This clonotype was seen at least ten times. The chain joins TRBV6-5 to TRBJ1-6; possibly TRBD1 for D (6 bases). Germline V CDR1 and CDR2: MNHEY, SVGAGI. The CDR3 sequence is 15 residues long. V shed 0 bases and J shed 8 bases, with 11 bases lying between them. CDR3 in DNA: TGTGCCAGCAGTTACTCGAACAGGGATTATTCACCCCTCCACTTT. Translated, it gives CASSYSNRDYSPLHF.

This clonotype was recorded many times. The chain recombines TRBV2 with TRBJ2-7; TRBD1 agrees at 9 bases. Germline values: CDR1 SNHLY, CDR2 FYNNEI. This CDR3 has 14 residues. With 5 bases clipped from V and 3 bases from J, the junction kept 5 bases outside the gene matches. This chain's CDR3 is CASSLDRGSYEQYF. The CDR3 DNA follows: TGTGCCAGCAGTCTGGACAGGGGCAGCTACGAGCAGTACTTC.

The chain has TRBV28 and TRBJ2-7, with 7 bases fitting TRBD1. Germline-derived CDR1 and CDR2 are MDHEN and SYDVKM. The CDR3 is made up of 15 amino acids. V trimming: 5 bases; J trimming: 2 bases; junction bases outside the gene matches: 9. The CDR3 loop is CASSPAGTDPYEQYF. DNA for the CDR3: TGTGCCAGCAGTCCCGCCGGGACAGACCCCTACGAGCAGTACTTC.

There are many counts of this clonotype. This chain links TRBV5-5 with TRBJ1-1; D unresolved. This CDR3 is 13 amino acids long. From germline, CDR1 is SGHKS and CDR2 YYEKEE (reference sequence). V lost 3 bases to trimming and J lost 4 bases, with 10 bases between them. CDR3 nucleotide sequence: TGTGCCAGCAGCTCGAGAGTGGGCACTGAAGCTTTCTTT. Translation gives CASSSRVGTEAFF.

The chain is built from TRBV15 and TRBJ1-1, with D possibly TRBD1 on 6 matching bases. Germline CDR1 LNHNV, CDR2 YYDKDF (reference sequence). This CDR3 has 17 residues. V lost 2 bases and J lost 6, with 22 bases in between. The CDR3 DNA sequence: TGTGCCACCAGCAGACCCAAGGCCACAGGGATCAGGGCTGAAGCTTTCTTT. The encoded protein is CATSRPKATGIRAEAFF.

This clonotype was recorded at least ten times. The chain employs TRBV12-3 or TRBV12-4 and TRBJ1-1; D gene unclear. The CDR3 is 14 amino acids. V gave up 2 bases and J gave up 5 bases, with 12 bases separating them. As DNA, the CDR3 is TGTGCCAGCAGTTTACAGTCTACTCGGACTGAAGCTTTCTTT. Translation gives CASSLQSTRTEAFF.

The chain's CDR3 is CASRWRANTEAFF. The CDR3, as DNA: TGTGCCAGCAGGTGGAGGGCGAACACTGAAGCTTTCTTT. This chain uses TRBV21-1 with TRBJ1-1. TRBV21-1 is a recognized pseudogene. The length of the CDR3 is 13 residues.

This clonotype has only a few counts. This chain joins TRBV29-1 and TRBJ2-1; TRBD2 matches 11 bases. The germline V gene has CDR1 SQVTM and CDR2 ANQGSEA. The ends lost 3 bases at V and 0 bases at J; junction bases unmatched: 4. CDR3 length: 16 amino acids. This chain's CDR3 is CSVEGLAVSSYNEQFF. CDR3 DNA sequence: TGCAGCGTTGAGGGACTAGCGGTGAGCTCCTACAATGAGCAGTTCTTC.

In its sample, this clonotype was seen many times. The chain uses TRBV24-1 and TRBJ2-1, with 10 bases matching TRBD2. V lost 9 bases to trimming and J lost 6 bases; unmatched junction nucleotides: 4. Germline V gene lookup returns CDR1 KGHDR and CDR2 SFDVKD. CDR3 length equals 13 residues. CDR3 nucleotides: TGTGCCACCCGACTAGCGGGTGCCAATGAGCAGTTCTTC. Translating it yields CATRLAGANEQFF.

A remark on this clonotype: This may be a read error: a much more frequent sequence differs by one nucleotide. The chain is built from TRBV7-9 and TRBJ2-2, with TRBD1 matching over 7 bases. The CDR3 runs to 16 residues. Per the germline V gene, CDR1 is SEHNR and CDR2 is FQNEAQ (reference sequence). V was clipped by 1 base and J by 3 bases; unmatched bases: 5. Here the CDR3 DNA reads TGTGCCAGCAGCTTAGTCGGGACAGCGTACACCGGGGAGCTGTTTTTT. Protein: CASSLVGTAYTGELFF.

This clonotype was counted many times. The gene calls are TRBV18 and TRBJ2-5; no clear D gene. The CDR3 is made up of 14 amino acids. Germline V gene sequence: CDR1 KGHSH, CDR2 LQKENI. The ends were cut back, 3 bases at V and 1 base at J, with 9 bases in the middle. CDR3: CASSPGRTQETQYF. CDR3 DNA sequence: TGTGCCAGCTCACCTGGCAGAACCCAAGAGACCCAGTACTTC.

The gene calls are TRBV28 and TRBJ1-6; 8 positions match TRBD1. This CDR3 is 16 amino acids long. The J segment lost 9 bases and the V segment lost 5 bases, leaving 12 bases of the junction unmatched. From germline, CDR1 is MDHEN and CDR2 SYDVKM. The CDR3 loop reads CASSGPFQGAGSPLHF. CDR3 DNA sequence: TGTGCCAGCAGTGGACCGTTTCAGGGGGCAGGTTCACCCCTCCACTTT. Full variable domain (rest looked up from reference TRBV28 and TRBJ1-6): DVKVTQSSRYLVKRTGEKVFLECVQDMDHENMFWYRQDPGLGLRLIYFSYDVKMKEKGDIPEGYSVSREKKERFSLILESASTNQTSMYLCASSGPFQGAGSPLHFGNGTRLTVT.

This clonotype was seen many times. This chain uses TRBV6-5 with TRBJ2-3; 16 bases match TRBD2. In germline, CDR1 is MNHEY, CDR2 SVGAGI. With 4 bases clipped from V and 2 bases from J, the junction kept 9 bases outside the gene matches. This CDR3 contains 19 residues. CDR3 bases: TGTGCCAGCAGTTCACGGGCGGGACTAGCGGGAGGGTCCACAGATACGCAGTATTTT. Protein sequence: CASSSRAGLAGGSTDTQYF.

This clonotype was seen many times. This sequence joins TRBV5-1 and TRBJ2-5; tentatively, D is TRBD1 (6 bases). The V end was cut by 0 bases, the J end by 3 bases, with 12 bases between. In germline, CDR1 is SGHRS, CDR2 YFSETQ. There are 15 residues in the CDR3. The CDR3 DNA is TGCGCCAGCAGCTTGGGAGGGAGACAGGAAGAGACCCAGTACTTC. This sequence encodes CASSLGGRQEETQYF.

This clonotype was recorded many times. The chain carries TRBV19 and TRBJ1-3; D perhaps matches TRBD1 (5 bases). The CDR3 covers 14 residues. CDR1 and CDR2 (germline): LNHDA, SQIVND (reference sequence). Between the trimmed V and J ends, which lost 5 bases and 4 bases, there was a span of 12 bases. Here the CDR3 DNA reads TGTGCCAGTAGTGTCCGGGACGGGGGAAACACCATATATTTT. This codes for CASSVRDGGNTIYF. The full variable domain, rest sourced from reference TRBV19 and TRBJ1-3, is DGGITQSPKYLFRKEGQNVTLSCEQNLNHDAMYWYRQDPGQGLRLIYYSQIVNDFQKGDIAEGYSVSREKKESFPLTVTSAQKNPTAFYLCASSVRDGGNTIYFGEGSWLTVV.

The genes are TRBV4-2 and TRBJ2-7, with TRBD1 matching 7 bases. V gave up 3 bases and J gave up 6 bases; unmatched junction bases: 8. CDR3 size: 14 residues. The germline gives CDR1 LGHNA, CDR2 YNFKEQ. CDR3 bases: TGTGCCAGCAGCCACATAGACAGGGTGGGCGAGCAGTACTTC. Its protein product is CASSHIDRVGEQYF.

This clonotype was detected many times. V and J are TRBV29-1 and TRBJ1-1, with unresolved D. This CDR3 is 12 amino acids long. Trimming took off 7 bases at V and 1 base at J, with 10 bases between the two ends. Germline CDR1 is SQVTM and CDR2 is ANQGSEA. The chain's CDR3 is CSGAFANTEAFF. Here the CDR3 DNA reads TGCAGCGGGGCCTTTGCGAACACTGAAGCTTTCTTT.

This sequence joins TRBV11-2 and TRBJ2-7, with 9 bases that match TRBD1. V shed 0 bases and J 1 base; nucleotides not matched to a gene: 10. Germline loops: CDR1 SGHAT, CDR2 FQNNGV. The CDR3 runs 18 residues. For the CDR3, the DNA is TGTGCCAGCAGCTTAGATGGATATGAGGGACAGGGTTCCTACGAGCAGTACTTC. Its translation is CASSLDGYEGQGSYEQYF. The whole variable domain, filled in from reference TRBV11-2 and TRBJ2-7, reads EAGVAQSPRYKIIEKRQSVAFWCNPISGHATLYWYQQILGQGPKLLIQFQNNGVVDDSQLPKDRFSAERLKGVDSTLKIQPAKLEDSAVYLCASSLDGYEGQGSYEQYFGPGTRLTVT.

This clonotype was detected many times. This chain links TRBV19 with TRBJ1-5; D is perhaps TRBD1 (5 bases). Germline CDR1 and CDR2: LNHDA and SQIVND (reference sequence). V was cut by 5 bases and J by 3 bases, with 14 bases left in between. The CDR3 sequence is 15 residues long. DNA of the CDR3: TGTGCCAGTAGTTTTCTCGACAGAATCAATCAGCCCCAGCATTTT. Protein product: CASSFLDRINQPQHF.

This clonotype was recorded many times. CDR3 sequence reads: CATSEFWGHRETQYF. DNA of the CDR3: TGTGCCACCAGTGAATTTTGGGGGCACAGAGAGACCCAGTACTTC. This chain joins TRBV24-1 and TRBJ2-5; D is possibly TRBD1 (6 bases). Trimming pared 4 bases from V and 4 bases from J, leaving 15 bases between. The CDR3 has 15 amino acids. From germline, CDR1 is KGHDR and CDR2 SFDVKD.

This clonotype was detected many times. The chain is built from TRBV4-1 and TRBJ1-2, with a possible D match to TRBD1 (5 bases). The CDR3 is 14 amino acids. Germline V gene data show CDR1 as MGHRA and CDR2 as YSYEKL. V lost 2 bases and J 13 bases, leaving 20 bases between the germline ends. The CDR3 nucleotides are TGCGCCAGCAGCCAACAAACCCTACAGGTATCCAGCACCTTC. It translates to CASSQQTLQVSSTF.

This chain joins TRBV12-3 or TRBV12-4 and TRBJ2-5; D is perhaps TRBD1 (5 bases). This CDR3 has 14 amino acids. Trimming pared 3 bases from V and 5 bases from J, leaving 13 bases between. The CDR3 loop is CASSFSQGGETQYF. The CDR3 DNA sequence: TGTGCCAGCAGTTTCTCGCAGGGTGGGGAGACCCAGTACTTC.

This clonotype was recorded at least ten times. V is TRBV20-1 and J is TRBJ1-2; D call uncertain. CDR1 and CDR2 (germline): DFQATT, SNEGSKA (reference sequence). V lost 0 bases to trimming and J lost 1 base, with 6 bases between them. The CDR3 runs to 13 residues. CDR3 DNA sequence: TGCAGTGCTAGAGATGCTAGTAACTATGGCTACACCTTC. This translates into CSARDASNYGYTF.

The V and J genes are TRBV11-3 and TRBJ1-2, with D maybe TRBD1 (5 bases). Deletions cut 5 bases from V and 3 bases from J, with 10 bases between. This CDR3 is built from 13 residues. Germline V gene sequence: CDR1 SGHNT, CDR2 YENEEA. The CDR3 DNA is TGTGCCAGCAGCATAGGGGATGACTATGGCTACACCTTC. Translation gives CASSIGDDYGYTF. The full variable domain, its missing parts supplied by reference TRBV11-3 and TRBJ1-2, is EAGVVQSPRYKIIEKKQPVAFWCNPISGHNTLYWYLQNLGQGPELLIRYENEEAVDDSQLPKDRFSAERLKGVDSTLKIQPAELGDSAVYLCASSIGDDYGYTFGSGTRLTVV.

The V and J genes are TRBV29-1 and TRBJ2-5, with a possible D match to TRBD2 (6 bases). Deletions cut 8 bases from V and 1 base from J, with 11 bases between. The germline gives CDR1 SQVTM, CDR2 ANQGSEA. CDR3 length equals 12 residues. CDR3 nucleotide sequence: TGCAGCCATGGGACTTTCCAAGAGACCCAGTACTTC. Protein: CSHGTFQETQYF. The complete variable domain, with remaining parts taken from reference TRBV29-1 and TRBJ2-5, reads SAVISQKPSRDICQRGTSLTIQCQVDSQVTMMFWYRQQPGQSLTLIATANQGSEATYESGFVIDKFPISRPNLTFSTLTVSNMSPEDSSIYLCSHGTFQETQYFGPGTRLLVL.

In this sample, this clonotype turned up many times. The chain links TRBV29-1 to TRBJ2-1; D unresolved. The CDR3 spans 8 residues. CDR1 is SQVTM, CDR2 ANQGSEA, per germline. With 5 bases removed from V and 14 bases from J, the gap between germline ends came to 7 bases. The CDR3 nucleotides are TGCAGCGTTTCGGAGAAGTTCTTC. Residues: CSVSEKFF.